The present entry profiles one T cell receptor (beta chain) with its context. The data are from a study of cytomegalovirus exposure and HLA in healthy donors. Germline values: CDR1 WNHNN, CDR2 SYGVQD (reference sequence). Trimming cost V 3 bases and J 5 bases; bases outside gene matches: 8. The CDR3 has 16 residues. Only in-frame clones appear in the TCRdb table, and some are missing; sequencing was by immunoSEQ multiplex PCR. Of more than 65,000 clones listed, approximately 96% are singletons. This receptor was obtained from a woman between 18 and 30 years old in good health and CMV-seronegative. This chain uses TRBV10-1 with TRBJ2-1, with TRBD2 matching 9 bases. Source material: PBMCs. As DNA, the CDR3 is TGCGCCAGCAGTGATCTACAGTCTAGCGGGGACAATGAGCAGTTCTTC. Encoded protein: CASSDLQSSGDNEQFF.